The entry that follows covers one TCR beta chain sequence. The authors' processing: For nucleated cells, counts were estimated from reference gene primer amplification. Generated by immunoSEQ multiplex PCR, the TCRdb table keeps only in-frame clones and is missing some. V, J and clone size were drawn from that table, and D and trimming were deduced from the DNA. The table records 30,000 to 45,000 clones, 85% of them present only once. CDR1 is ENHRY and CDR2 is SYGVKD in the germline V gene. This CDR3 is built from 12 residues. V trimming: 10 bases; J trimming: 8 bases; junction bases outside the gene matches: 5. The data belong to a study of blood T cell repertoires in COVID-19. Overall study: COVID-19 samples, acute and convalescent, were from the United States, Italy and Spain. The cDNA or gDNA used as material had been derived from T cells, B-cell-depleted T cells, or PBMCs.

This sequence was found in a human donor in a cohort sampled during active COVID-19. The sample taken for sequencing was peripheral blood. The chain uses TRBV10-3 and TRBJ2-1; TRBD2 agrees at 10 bases. CDR3 sequence reads: CATAGTSDEQFF. In DNA form, the CDR3 reads TGTGCCACCGCCGGGACTAGCGATGAGCAGTTCTTC.